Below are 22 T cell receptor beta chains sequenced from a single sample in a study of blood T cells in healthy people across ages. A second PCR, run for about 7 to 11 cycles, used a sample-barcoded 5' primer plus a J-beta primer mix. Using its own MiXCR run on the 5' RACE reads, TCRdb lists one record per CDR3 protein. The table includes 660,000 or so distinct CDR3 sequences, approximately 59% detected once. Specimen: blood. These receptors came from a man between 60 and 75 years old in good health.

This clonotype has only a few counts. CDR3 residues: CAISRQGGVEGIQYF. The CDR3 DNA is TGTGCCATCAGTCGACAGGGAGGGGTCGAGGGCATTCAGTACTTC. The chain couples TRBV10-3 to TRBJ2-4, with D tentatively TRBD1 or TRBD2 (7 bases each). In germline, CDR1 is ENHRY, CDR2 SYGVKD. V was shortened by 5 bases and J by 9 bases, with 20 bases between the two germline ends. The CDR3 consists of 15 residues.

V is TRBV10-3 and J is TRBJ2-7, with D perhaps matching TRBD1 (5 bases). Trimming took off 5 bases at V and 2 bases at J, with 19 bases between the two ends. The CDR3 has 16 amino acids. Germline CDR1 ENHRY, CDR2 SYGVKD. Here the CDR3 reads CAISTEQVVLTYEQYF. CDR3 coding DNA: TGTGCCATCAGTACAGAACAGGTCGTTCTAACCTACGAGCAGTACTTC.

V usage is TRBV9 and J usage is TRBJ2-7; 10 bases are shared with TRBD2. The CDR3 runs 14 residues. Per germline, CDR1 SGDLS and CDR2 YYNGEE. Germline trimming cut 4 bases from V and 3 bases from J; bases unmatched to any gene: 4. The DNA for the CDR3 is TGTGCCAGCAGCCTCACTAGCGGGGTCTACGAGCAGTACTTC. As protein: CASSLTSGVYEQYF.

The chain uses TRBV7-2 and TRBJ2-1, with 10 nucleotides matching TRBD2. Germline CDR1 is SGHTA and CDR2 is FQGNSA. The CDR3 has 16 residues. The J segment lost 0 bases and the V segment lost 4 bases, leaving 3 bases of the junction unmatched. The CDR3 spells CASSSRLAGSYNEQFF. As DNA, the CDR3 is TGTGCCAGCAGCTCCCGACTAGCGGGCTCCTACAATGAGCAGTTCTTC.

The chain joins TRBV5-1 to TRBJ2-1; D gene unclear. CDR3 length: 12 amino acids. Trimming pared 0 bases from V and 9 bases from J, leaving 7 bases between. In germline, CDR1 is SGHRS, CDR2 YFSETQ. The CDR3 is CASSLGVSEQFF. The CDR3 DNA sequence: TGCGCCAGCAGCTTGGGTGTGAGTGAGCAGTTCTTC.

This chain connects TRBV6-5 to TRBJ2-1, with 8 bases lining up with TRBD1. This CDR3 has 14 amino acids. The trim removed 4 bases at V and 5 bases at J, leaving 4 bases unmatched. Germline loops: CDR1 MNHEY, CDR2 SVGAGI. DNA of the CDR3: TGTGCCAGCAGTTCGGGACAGGCTGACAATGAGCAGTTCTTC. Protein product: CASSSGQADNEQFF.

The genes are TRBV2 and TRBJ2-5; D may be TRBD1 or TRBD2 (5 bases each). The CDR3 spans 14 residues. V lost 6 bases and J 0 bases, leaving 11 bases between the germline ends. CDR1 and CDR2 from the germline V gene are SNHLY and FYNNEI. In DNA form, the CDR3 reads TGTGCCAGCAGGCCCCGGGGCGACCAAGAGACCCAGTACTTC. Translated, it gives CASRPRGDQETQYF.

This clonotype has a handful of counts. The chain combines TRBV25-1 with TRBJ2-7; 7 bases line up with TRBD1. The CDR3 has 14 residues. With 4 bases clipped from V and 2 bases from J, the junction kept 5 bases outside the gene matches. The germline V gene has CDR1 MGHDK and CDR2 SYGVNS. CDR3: CASSATGVAYEQYF. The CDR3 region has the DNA TGTGCCAGCAGTGCCACAGGGGTGGCCTACGAGCAGTACTTC.

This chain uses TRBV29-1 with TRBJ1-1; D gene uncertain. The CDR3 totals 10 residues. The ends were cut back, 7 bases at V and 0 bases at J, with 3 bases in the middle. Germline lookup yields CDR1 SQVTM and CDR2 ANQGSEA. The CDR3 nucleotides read TGCAGCGGGGTGAACACTGAAGCTTTCTTT. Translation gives CSGVNTEAFF.

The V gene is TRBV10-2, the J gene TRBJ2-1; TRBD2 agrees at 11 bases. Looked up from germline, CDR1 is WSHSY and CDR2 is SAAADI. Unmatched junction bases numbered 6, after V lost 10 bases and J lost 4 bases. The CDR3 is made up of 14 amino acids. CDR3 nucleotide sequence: TGCGCCAACAGACCTAGCGGGGGGTACAATGAGCAGTTCTTC. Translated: CANRPSGGYNEQFF.

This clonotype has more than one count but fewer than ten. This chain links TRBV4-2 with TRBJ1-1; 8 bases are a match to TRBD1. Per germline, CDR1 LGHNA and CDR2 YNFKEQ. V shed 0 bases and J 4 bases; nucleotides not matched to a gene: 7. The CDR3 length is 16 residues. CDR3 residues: CASSQDSDRVSTEAFF. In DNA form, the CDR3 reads TGTGCCAGCAGCCAAGATTCGGACAGGGTGAGCACTGAAGCTTTCTTT.

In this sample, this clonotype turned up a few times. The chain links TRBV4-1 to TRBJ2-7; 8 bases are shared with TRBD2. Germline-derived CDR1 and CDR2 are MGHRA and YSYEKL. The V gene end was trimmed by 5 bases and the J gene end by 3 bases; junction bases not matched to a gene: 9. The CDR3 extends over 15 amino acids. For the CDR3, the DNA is TGCGCCAGCAGCTACCAAGGCGGGGGGATCTACGAGCAGTACTTC. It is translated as CASSYQGGGIYEQYF.

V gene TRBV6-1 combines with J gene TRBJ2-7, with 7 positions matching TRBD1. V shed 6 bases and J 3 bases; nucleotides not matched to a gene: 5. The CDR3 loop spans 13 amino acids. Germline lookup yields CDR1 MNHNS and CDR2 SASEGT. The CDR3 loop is CASRRDRFYEQYF. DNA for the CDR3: TGTGCCAGCAGGAGGGACAGATTCTACGAGCAGTACTTC.

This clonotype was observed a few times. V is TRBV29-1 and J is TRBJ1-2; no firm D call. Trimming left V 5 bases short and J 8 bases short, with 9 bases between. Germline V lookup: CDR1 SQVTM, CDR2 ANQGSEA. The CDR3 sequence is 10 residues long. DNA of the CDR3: TGCAGCGTTCAAAACGGGGGCTACACCTTC. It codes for CSVQNGGYTF.

The CDR3 region is CSARGLAGYEQYF. The CDR3 coding sequence is TGCAGTGCTAGAGGCCTAGCGGGGTACGAGCAGTACTTC. The chain combines TRBV20-1 with TRBJ2-5, with TRBD2 matching over 9 bases. The J call may be faulty, since TRBJ2-7 better matches the DNA end. There are 13 residues in the CDR3. CDR1 and CDR2 (germline): DFQATT, SNEGSKA (reference sequence).

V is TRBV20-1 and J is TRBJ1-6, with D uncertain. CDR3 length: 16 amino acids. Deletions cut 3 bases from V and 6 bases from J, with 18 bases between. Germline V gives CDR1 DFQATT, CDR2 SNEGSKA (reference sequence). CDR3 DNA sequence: TGCAGTGCTAGTTACGGACCGACCTCGACTAATTCACCCCTCCACTTT. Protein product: CSASYGPTSTNSPLHF.

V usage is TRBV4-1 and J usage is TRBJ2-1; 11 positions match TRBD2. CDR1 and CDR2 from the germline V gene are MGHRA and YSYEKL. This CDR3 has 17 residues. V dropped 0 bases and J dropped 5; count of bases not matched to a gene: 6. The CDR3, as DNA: TGCGCCAGCAGCCAAGACCCTTCTAGCGGGGGGAACAATGAGCAGTTCTTC. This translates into CASSQDPSSGGNNEQFF.

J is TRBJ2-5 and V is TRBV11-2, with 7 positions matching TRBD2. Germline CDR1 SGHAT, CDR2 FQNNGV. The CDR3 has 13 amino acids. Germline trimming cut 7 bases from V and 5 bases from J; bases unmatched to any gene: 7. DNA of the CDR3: TGTGCCAGCACCAGGACTAGTGGGGAGACCCAGTACTTC. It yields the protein CASTRTSGETQYF.

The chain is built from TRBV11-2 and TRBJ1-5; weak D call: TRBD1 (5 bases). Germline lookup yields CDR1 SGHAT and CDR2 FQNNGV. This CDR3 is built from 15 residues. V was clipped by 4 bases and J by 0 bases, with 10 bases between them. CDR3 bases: TGTGCCAGCAGCTCCGGGACGTATAGCAATCAGCCCCAGCATTTT. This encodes CASSSGTYSNQPQHF. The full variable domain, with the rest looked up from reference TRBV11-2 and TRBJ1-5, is EAGVAQSPRYKIIEKRQSVAFWCNPISGHATLYWYQQILGQGPKLLIQFQNNGVVDDSQLPKDRFSAERLKGVDSTLKIQPAKLEDSAVYLCASSSGTYSNQPQHFGDGTRLSIL.

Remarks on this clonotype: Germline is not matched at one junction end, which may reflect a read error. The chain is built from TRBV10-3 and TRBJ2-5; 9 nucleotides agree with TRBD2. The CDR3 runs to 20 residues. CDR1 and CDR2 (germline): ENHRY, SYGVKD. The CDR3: CAISESASGGFDGVQGTQYF. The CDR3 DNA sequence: TGTGCCATCAGTGAGTCTGCCAGCGGGGGGTTCGATGGCGTGCAAGGGACCCAGTACTTC.

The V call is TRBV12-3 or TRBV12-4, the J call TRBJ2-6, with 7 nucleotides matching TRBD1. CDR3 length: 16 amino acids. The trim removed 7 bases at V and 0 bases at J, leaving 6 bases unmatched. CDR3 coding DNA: TGTGCCAGCAAGGACAGGCCTAGCTCTGGGGCCAACGTCCTGACTTTC. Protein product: CASKDRPSSGANVLTF.

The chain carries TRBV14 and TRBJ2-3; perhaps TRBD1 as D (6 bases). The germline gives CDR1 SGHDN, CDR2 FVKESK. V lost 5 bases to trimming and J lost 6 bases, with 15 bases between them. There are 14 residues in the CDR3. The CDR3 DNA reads TGTGCCAGCAGCTCCGTCAGGGGTGCTGATACGCAGTATTTT. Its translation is CASSSVRGADTQYF.